One T cell receptor (beta chain) is described in this entry. Its target antigen remains unknown. A read error may explain this, as a much larger clone is one base away. The cysteine opens and the phenylalanine closes a CDR3 of 17 amino acids. Just CDR3 DNA is preserved here, 51 bases in frame from base 1. V is cut back by 2 bases and J by 7 bases, with 12 bases in the junction unmatched. CDR1 and CDR2 are drawn from the germline V gene: MNHGY, SAAAGT. This specimen comes from a study of T cell repertoires in cytomegalovirus infection (dated by TCRdb to between 2018 and 2021). Some background on the complete study: Donor HLA type was relevant to the analysis, because carriage of CMV infection together with the matching HLA type was indicated by public TCR beta signatures.

The instrument was an Illumina HiSeq 1500. TCRdb reprocessed the public reads (quality trimming at Q25 with fastp, clone calling with MiXCR) and kept in-frame beta chains. When rows share a CDR3 protein, they turn into one entry using the most common DNA and genes. In all, the sample holds hundreds of thousands of distinct CDR3 sequences, and about a sixth of those were seen once. The biggest ten clones account for more than 10% of the sample. Broad study findings and their caveats: The ex vivo response was dominated by HLA-C-restricted CMV-specific TCR beta clonotypes, which also provided the single most frequent clonotype in two of eight donors. Cumulative frequency of public TCR beta family members discriminated carriers of CMV infection plus the relevant HLA type in this cohort and an independent approximately 370-donor cohort.

The sequencing sample was made of PBMCs. The V and J genes are TRBV6-8 and TRBJ1-3; 9 bases in the middle match TRBD1. The sequence was obtained from a human donor in good health (CMV status not recorded). Some clones in this sample may be carry-over from other donors' samples. CDR3 protein: CASSYTLDGTGFNTIYF. DNA sequence: TGTGCCAGCAGTTACACCTTGGACGGGACAGGGTTCAACACCATATATTTT.